This T cell receptor beta chain is from a study of T cells in Graves' hyperthyroidism and ophthalmopathy. Trimming shortened V by 0 bases and J by 7 bases, and 8 bases separated the two germline ends. Per germline, CDR1 KGHDR and CDR2 SFDVKD. CDR3 length: 14 amino acids. PBMCs stemmed from more than 7.5 ml fresh peripheral blood. Authors of the study amplified TCR beta CDR3 regions from RNA transcripts. Carried out on the TCR CDR3, a first-round RT-PCR used the HTBI primer set. TCRdb independently ran MiXCR on the multiplex PCR reads; one entry per CDR3 protein. This sample carries about 560,000 distinct CDR3 sequences, 16% of them seen once, and the ten largest clones take approximately 18%.

This sequence originates from a young woman with Graves' hyperthyroidism. The V call is TRBV24-1, the J call TRBJ2-2, with D unresolved. Sequencing was carried out using blood. CDR3 residues: CATSDLQVVGELFF. In DNA, the CDR3 is TGTGCCACCAGTGATTTGCAGGTGGTCGGGGAGCTGTTTTTT.